These 18 T cell receptor beta chains were all obtained from the same sample, sequenced in a study of blood T cell repertoires in COVID-19. TCRdb keeps only in-frame clones here, not all; method: immunoSEQ multiplex PCR. The data contain under 95,000 clones, approximately 86% of them singletons. Input material: peripheral blood. The source is a middle-aged man with acute or convalescent COVID-19.

The V call is TRBV5-1, the J call TRBJ1-3; no definite D call. The length of the CDR3 is 14 residues. Germline V lookup: CDR1 SGHRS, CDR2 YFSETQ. V gave up 4 bases and J gave up 3 bases, with 11 bases separating them. CDR3 DNA: TGCGCCAGCAGCGTCGACCAGGATGGAAACACCATATATTTT. It specifies CASSVDQDGNTIYF. The variable domain in full, with the rest retrieved from reference TRBV5-1 and TRBJ1-3, is KAGVTQTPRYLIKTRGQQVTLSCSPISGHRSVSWYQQTPGQGLQFLFEYFSETQRNKGNFPGRFSGRQFSNSRSEMNVSTLELGDSALYLCASSVDQDGNTIYFGEGSWLTVV.

This chain uses TRBV29-1 with TRBJ2-6; TRBD1 might be the D (5 bases). V lost 7 bases, J lost 12 bases, and 19 bases lay in between. This CDR3 is built from 13 residues. CDR1 and CDR2 (germline): SQVTM, ANQGSEA. The CDR3 protein is CSAWTPPRGVLTF. CDR3 sequence (DNA): TGCAGCGCCTGGACACCCCCTAGGGGCGTCCTGACTTTC.

This sequence joins TRBV29-1 and TRBJ1-1, with D maybe TRBD1 (5 bases). Trimming took off 5 bases at V and 0 bases at J, with 22 bases between the two ends. Germline values: CDR1 SQVTM, CDR2 ANQGSEA. The CDR3 contains 17 residues. Written as DNA, the CDR3 is TGCAGCGTTCCCTCCGGGACTGCCGGAATCATGAACACTGAAGCTTTCTTT. The encoded protein is CSVPSGTAGIMNTEAFF.

The chain has TRBV27 and TRBJ2-1, with 12 bases that match TRBD2. Germline V gene sequence: CDR1 MNHEY, CDR2 SMNVEV (reference sequence). With V trimmed by 4 bases and J by 9 bases, 10 bases remained unmatched. This CDR3 comprises 16 residues. CDR3 in amino acids: CASSSRRLAGVLEQFF. The CDR3, as DNA: TGTGCCAGCAGTTCCCGGAGACTAGCGGGAGTGCTTGAGCAGTTCTTC.

The J gene is TRBJ2-1, the V gene TRBV24-1, with 10 bases matching TRBD2. This CDR3 region has 17 residues. Germline V CDR1 and CDR2: KGHDR, SFDVKD. The V and J ends lost 5 bases and 7 bases, in that order; junction bases with no gene match: 13. In nucleotides, the CDR3 is TGTGCCACCAGTGGAGAGCGGGAGGGCCGGGTTAGGAATGAGCAGTTCTTC. This codes for CATSGEREGRVRNEQFF.

The rearrangement joins TRBV2 to TRBJ1-2; D may be TRBD1 (5 bases). The CDR3 loop spans 12 amino acids. Trimming took 9 bases from V and 7 from J, leaving 15 bases between them. Germline V CDR1 and CDR2: SNHLY, FYNNEI. The CDR3 nucleotides read TGTGCCAGGAAGAAAACCCAGGGTGGCTACACCTTC. As protein: CARKKTQGGYTF.

V gene TRBV29-1 combines with J gene TRBJ1-2; D is ambiguous. The V end lost 4 bases, the J end lost 2 bases, and 14 bases lay between the germline ends. Germline V gene data show CDR1 as SQVTM and CDR2 as ANQGSEA. The CDR3 length is 14 residues. The CDR3 here is CSVGEQSFNYGYTF. The CDR3 region has the DNA TGCAGCGTTGGAGAGCAGTCGTTCAACTATGGCTACACCTTC.

The chain uses TRBV6-5 and TRBJ1-2; D gene unclear. Deletions cut 0 bases from V and 2 bases from J, with 7 bases between. The germline CDR1 and CDR2 sequences are MNHEY and SVGAGI. The CDR3 has 14 amino acids. In DNA, the CDR3 is TGTGCCAGCAGTTACTCGAACAGAAACTATGGCTACACCTTC. This gives the protein CASSYSNRNYGYTF.

The V gene is TRBV6-6, the J gene TRBJ1-2; 7 nucleotides align to TRBD1. CDR3 length: 13 amino acids. The germline gives CDR1 MNHNY, CDR2 SVGAGI (reference sequence). V shed 6 bases, J shed 7 bases, and the junction held 8 bases outside the gene matches. CDR3 in amino acids: CASSLDRDLGYTF. CDR3 bases: TGTGCCAGCAGCTTAGACAGGGACCTTGGCTACACCTTC.

Worth noting for this clone: This CDR3 is also generated by other DNA sequences in the sample. The chain is built from TRBV7-2 and TRBJ2-1; 11 bases are shared with TRBD2. Trimming cost V 3 bases and J 2 bases; bases outside gene matches: 0. The CDR3 covers 15 residues. CDR1 and CDR2 from the germline V gene are SGHTA and FQGNSA. CDR3: CASSFSGGAYNEQFF. CDR3 DNA: TGTGCCAGCAGCTTTAGCGGGGGGGCCTACAATGAGCAGTTCTTC.

This clone has just one count. V usage is TRBV10-3 and J usage is TRBJ2-7; possible D gene TRBD1, 7 bases. In germline, CDR1 is ENHRY, CDR2 SYGVKD. This CDR3 has 14 amino acids. V was pared by 4 bases and J by 3 bases, with 13 bases between. The CDR3 bases are TGTGCCATCAGTGGCGGGGACAGAGTCTACGAGCAGTACTTC. It specifies CAISGGDRVYEQYF.

The CDR3 nucleotides are TGTGCCAGCAGCCAAGACTTAGATGTCTCTAATGAAAAACTGTTTTTT. This encodes CASSQDLDVSNEKLFF. The chain carries TRBV3-1 (or the pseudogene TRBV3-2) and TRBJ1-4; D remains unclear. Germline V lookup: CDR1 LGHDT, CDR2 YNNKEL (reference sequence). The CDR3 runs to 16 residues. Trimming took off 0 bases at V and 3 bases at J, with 11 bases between the two ends.

This chain links TRBV6-1 with TRBJ2-1, with a possible D match to TRBD1 (6 bases). V lost 3 bases, J lost 2 bases, and 11 bases lay in between. The length of the CDR3 is 15 residues. The germline gives CDR1 MNHNS, CDR2 SASEGT. Here the CDR3 reads CASSDSQGTYNEQFF. CDR3 DNA: TGTGCCAGCAGTGATTCTCAGGGGACCTACAATGAGCAGTTCTTC.

The chain is built from TRBV5-1 and TRBJ1-1, with unresolved D. The germline V gene encodes CDR1 SGHRS and CDR2 YFSETQ. Trimming took 4 bases from V and 0 from J, leaving 16 bases between them. The CDR3 contains 16 residues. CDR3 protein: CASSRLHPGMNTEAFF. The DNA for the CDR3 is TGCGCCAGCAGCCGACTTCACCCGGGAATGAACACTGAAGCTTTCTTT.

The chain links TRBV9 to TRBJ1-1; maybe TRBD1 (6 bases). V shed 3 bases and J shed 2 bases, with 14 bases lying between them. The V gene's germline CDR1 is SGDLS and CDR2 YYNGEE. The CDR3 is 15 residues long. This chain's CDR3 is CASSASGGGNTEAFF. The CDR3 region has the DNA TGTGCCAGCAGCGCATCGGGAGGGGGAAACACTGAAGCTTTCTTT. Filled out from reference TRBV9 and TRBJ1-1, the complete variable domain reads DSGVTQTPKHLITATGQRVTLRCSPRSGDLSVYWYQQSLDQGLQFLIQYYNGEERAKGNILERFSAQQFPDLHSELNLSSLELGDSALYFCASSASGGGNTEAFFGQGTRLTVV.

This chain connects TRBV16 to TRBJ1-1; D not resolved. This CDR3 contains 12 residues. V was cut by 2 bases and J by 2 bases, with 3 bases left in between. Germline-derived CDR1 and CDR2 are KGHSY and FQNENV. The CDR3 protein is CASSQSNTEAFF. DNA of the CDR3: TGTGCCAGCAGCCAAAGCAACACTGAAGCTTTCTTT.

The gene calls are TRBV11-1 and TRBJ1-1; D is uncertain. CDR1 and CDR2 from the germline V gene are SGHAT and FQDESV (reference sequence). The CDR3 loop spans 13 amino acids. The ends were cut back, 5 bases at V and 0 bases at J, with 7 bases in the middle. The DNA of the CDR3 is TGTGCCAGCAGCGCTGAGTTGAACACTGAAGCTTTCTTT. Protein sequence: CASSAELNTEAFF.

This clone was observed a handful of times. V gene TRBV11-3 combines with J gene TRBJ2-7, with TRBD2 matching over 12 bases. The V and J ends lost 5 bases and 6 bases, in that order; junction bases with no gene match: 2. The CDR3 consists of 13 residues. CDR1 is SGHNT and CDR2 is YENEEA in the germline V gene. The CDR3 DNA sequence: TGTGCCAGCAGCGCGACTAGCGGGAGCGAGCAGTACTTC. Translation: CASSATSGSEQYF.